This is a list of T cell receptor beta chains from one sample in a study of T cell responses to AZD1222 COVID-19 vaccine. This table comes from immunoSEQ multiplex PCR, and its TCRdb copy is limited to in-frame clones, with some not included. In the table there are some 120,000 clones, just over 85% of which are singletons. The sample here was peripheral blood, taken on day 0 of AZD1222 vaccination. The receptors derive from an adult in good health. Both conserved end residues are part of each CDR3. The D gene is left open where the match is weak. Only some rows state a clone size, as once, few, many or a class for expanded clones.

- TRBJ2-7 TRBV5-6 - CASSPVGAQPYEQYF TGTGCCAGCAGCCCCGTCGGGGCCCAACCCTACGAGCAGTACTTC
- TRBJ1-5 TRBV5-8 TRBD1 CASSSGDREAQPQHF TGTGCCAGCAGCTCCGGGGACAGGGAGGCTCAGCCCCAGCATTTT
- TRBJ2-3 TRBV11-2 TRBD2 CASSLELAGTQYF TGTGCCAGCAGCTTAGAGCTAGCGGGGACGCAGTATTTT
- TRBJ2-7 TRBV7-2 TRBD2 CASSLGSGSSYEQYF TGTGCCAGCAGCTTGGGTAGCGGGAGCTCCTACGAGCAGTACTTC
- TRBJ2-1 TRBV4-3 - CASSQDQWVEQFF TGCGCCAGCAGCCAAGATCAGTGGGTTGAGCAGTTCTTC
- TRBJ1-1 TRBV7-9 - CASSLGGPRNTEAFF TGTGCCAGCAGCTTAGGGGGCCCCAGGAACACTGAAGCTTTCTTT
- TRBJ1-2 TRBV30 TRBD1 CAWIRDRSQIYGYTF TGTGCCTGGATCCGGGACAGGTCACAAATCTATGGCTACACCTTC
- TRBJ1-2 TRBV5-1 - CASKRDTSDVYGYTF TGCGCCAGCAAACGCGACACAAGCGACGTCTATGGCTACACCTTC
- TRBJ1-2 TRBV6-5 - CASSYSIAAAYGYTF TGTGCCAGCAGTTACTCGATAGCGGCGGCTTATGGCTACACCTTC
- TRBJ2-7 TRBV6-5 TRBD2 CASTVAGGREQYF TGTGCCAGCACCGTAGCGGGAGGGCGGGAGCAGTACTTC
- TRBJ1-5 TRBV30 - CAWSAPGTNQPQHF TGTGCCTGGAGCGCCCCCGGGACAAATCAGCCCCAGCATTTT
- TRBJ2-5 TRBV4-3 - CASSQDTMGTQYF TGCGCCAGCAGCCAAGATACTATGGGGACCCAGTACTTC
once TRBJ1-2 TRBV5-1 TRBD1 CASSWTGMDYGYTF TGCGCCAGCAGCTGGACAGGGATGGATTATGGCTACACCTTC
- TRBJ2-7 TRBV11-2 TRBD1 CASSIRTGSYEQYF TGTGCCAGCAGCATCAGGACAGGGAGCTACGAGCAGTACTTC
once TRBJ2-6 TRBV10-3 - CAIIGQPGAGANVLTF TGTGCCATCATAGGACAGCCCGGTGCGGGGGCCAACGTCCTGACTTTC
- TRBJ2-5 TRBV6-1 - CASSEEETQYF TGTGCCAGCAGTGAAGAAGAGACCCAGTACTTC
- TRBJ2-2 TRBV18 - CASSPTSNTGELFF TGTGCCAGCTCACCTACATCGAACACCGGGGAGCTGTTTTTT
- TRBJ1-2 TRBV19 TRBD1 CASTMDRSGGYTF TGTGCCAGTACGATGGACAGGTCGGGAGGCTACACCTTC
- TRBJ2-1 TRBV30 - CAWSVNEQFF TGTGCCTGGAGTGTCAATGAGCAGTTCTTC
- TRBJ1-4 TRBV27 TRBD1 CASTRQGASEKLFF TGTGCCAGCACCAGACAGGGGGCTAGTGAAAAACTGTTTTTT
- TRBJ1-4 TRBV7-8 - CASSLGTAWEKLFF TGTGCCAGCAGCCTTGGGACGGCCTGGGAAAAACTGTTTTTT
- TRBJ2-2 TRBV5-4 TRBD2 CASSLPSGGATGELFF TGTGCCAGCAGCCTACCTAGCGGGGGGGCCACCGGGGAGCTGTTTTTT
once TRBJ2-1 TRBV15 - CATSRVGLNPHEQFF TGTGCCACCAGCAGAGTTGGACTCAACCCCCATGAGCAGTTCTTC
- TRBJ2-7 TRBV5-1 - CASSPAGTVSSYEQYF TGCGCCAGCAGCCCCGCGGGGACAGTGAGCTCCTACGAGCAGTACTTC
- TRBJ2-3 TRBV7-9 TRBD2 CASSPFRGGRSDTQYF TGTGCCAGCAGCCCGTTCCGGGGGGGCAGGTCAGATACGCAGTATTTT
- TRBJ1-2 TRBV6-1 TRBD1 CASREGQGLAGYTF TGTGCCAGCAGAGAGGGACAGGGCCTCGCTGGCTACACCTTC